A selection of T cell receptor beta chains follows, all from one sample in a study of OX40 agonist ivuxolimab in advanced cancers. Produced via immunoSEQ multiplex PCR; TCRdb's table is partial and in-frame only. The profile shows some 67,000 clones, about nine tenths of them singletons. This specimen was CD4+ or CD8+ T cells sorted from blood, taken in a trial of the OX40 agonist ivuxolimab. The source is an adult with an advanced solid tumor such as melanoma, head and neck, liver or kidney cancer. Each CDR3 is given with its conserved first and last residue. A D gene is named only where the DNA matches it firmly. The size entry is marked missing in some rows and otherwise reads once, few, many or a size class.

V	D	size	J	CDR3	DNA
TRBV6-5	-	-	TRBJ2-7	CASKRVGAYEQYF	TGTGCCAGCAAAAGGGTGGGAGCCTACGAGCAGTACTTC
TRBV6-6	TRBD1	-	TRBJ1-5	CASTTNRDRGTQPQHF	TGTGCCAGCACCACCAACCGGGACAGGGGGACTCAGCCCCAGCATTTT
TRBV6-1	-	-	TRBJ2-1	CASSEAGDAGYGNEQFF	TGTGCCAGCAGTGAAGCCGGCGACGCCGGATACGGCAATGAGCAGTTCTTC
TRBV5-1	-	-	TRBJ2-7	CASSPKGIASYEQYF	TGCGCCAGCAGCCCCAAGGGCATAGCATCCTACGAGCAGTACTTC
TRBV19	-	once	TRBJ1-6	CASTREAYNSPLHF	TGTGCCAGTACCAGGGAGGCTTATAATTCACCCCTCCACTTT
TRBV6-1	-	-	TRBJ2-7	CATGRTESSYEQYF	TGTGCCACCGGTAGGACAGAGAGCTCCTACGAGCAGTACTTC
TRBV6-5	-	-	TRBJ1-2	CASSRTRGYTF	TGTGCCAGCAGTAGGACACGCGGCTACACCTTC
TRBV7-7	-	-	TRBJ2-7	CASSLGGAGWVYEQYF	TGTGCCAGCAGCCTGGGGGGGGCAGGTTGGGTCTACGAGCAGTACTTC
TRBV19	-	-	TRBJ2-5	CASSSNGGPPWGETQYF	TGTGCCAGTAGTTCGAACGGTGGACCACCCTGGGGAGAGACCCAGTACTTC
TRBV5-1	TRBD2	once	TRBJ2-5	CASSLVLAVFGQTQYF	TGCGCCAGCAGCTTGGTCCTAGCGGTTTTCGGTCAAACCCAGTACTTC
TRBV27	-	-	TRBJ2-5	CASSYGGFQETQYF	TGTGCCAGCAGCTACGGGGGCTTCCAAGAGACCCAGTACTTC
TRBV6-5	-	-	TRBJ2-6	CASSTKVSGANVLTF	TGTGCCAGCAGTACCAAGGTCTCTGGGGCCAACGTCCTGACTTTC
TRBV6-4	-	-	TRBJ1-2	CASIPGEGEGFSDYGYTF	TGTGCCAGCATTCCCGGGGAGGGGGAAGGATTTTCGGACTATGGCTACACCTTC
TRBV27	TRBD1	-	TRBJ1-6	CASSLPTGEGSYALHF	TGTGCCAGCAGTTTACCTACAGGGGAGGGGTCTTACGCCCTCCACTTT
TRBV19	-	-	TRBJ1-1	CASGPTGRLNTEAFF	TGTGCCAGTGGCCCCACCGGACGGCTGAACACTGAAGCTTTCTTT
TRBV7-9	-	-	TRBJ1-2	CASSLFGPGGGYTF	-
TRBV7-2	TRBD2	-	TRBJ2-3	CASSSQRGGRTDTQYF	TGTGCCAGCAGCTCCCAGCGGGGGGGCCGCACAGATACGCAGTATTTT
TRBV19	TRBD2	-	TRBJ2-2	CASSPLAGDYGELFF	TGTGCCAGTAGCCCCCTAGCGGGGGACTACGGGGAGCTGTTTTTT
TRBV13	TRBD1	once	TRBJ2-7	CASSKGGQNSYEQYF	TGTGCCAGCAGCAAAGGGGGACAGAACTCCTACGAGCAGTACTTC
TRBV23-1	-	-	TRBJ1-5	CASSQSYRELNFNQPQHF	TGCGCCAGCAGTCAATCTTACAGGGAACTTAATTTCAATCAGCCCCAGCATTTT
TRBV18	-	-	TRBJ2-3	CASSPPQTDTQYF	TGTGCCAGCTCACCACCTCAAACAGATACGCAGTATTTT
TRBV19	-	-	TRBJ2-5	CATKTRQETQYF	TGTGCCACCAAAACTCGCCAAGAGACCCAGTACTTC
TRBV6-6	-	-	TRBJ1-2	CASRRLDYGYTF	TGTGCCAGCAGGAGGTTGGACTATGGCTACACCTTC
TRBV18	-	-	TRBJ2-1	CASSIDPTYNEQFF	TGTGCCAGCTCAATCGACCCGACGTACAATGAGCAGTTCTTC
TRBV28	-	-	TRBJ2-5	CASSGGTVTETQYF	TGTGCCAGCAGTGGGGGTACAGTTACAGAGACCCAGTACTTC
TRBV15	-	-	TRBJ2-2	CATSRDRTAGELFF	TGTGCCACCAGCAGAGATCGTACAGCCGGGGAGCTGTTTTTT
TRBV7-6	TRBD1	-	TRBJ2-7	CASSLGETGPYEQYF	TGTGCCAGCAGCTTAGGGGAGACAGGGCCCTACGAGCAGTACTTC
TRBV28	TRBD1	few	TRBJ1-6	CASSDRGGRSYNSPLHF	TGTGCCAGCAGTGACAGGGGGGGGAGATCCTATAATTCACCCCTCCACTTT
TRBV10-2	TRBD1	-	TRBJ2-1	CASRASQGAEQFF	TGCGCCAGCAGGGCCTCCCAGGGGGCTGAGCAGTTCTTC
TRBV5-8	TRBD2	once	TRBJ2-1	CASSLSSGGLHEQFF	TGTGCCAGCAGCTTGTCAAGCGGGGGGCTCCATGAGCAGTTCTTC
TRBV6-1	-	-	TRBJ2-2	CASREGVNTGELFF	TGTGCCAGCAGGGAGGGGGTGAACACCGGGGAGCTGTTTTTT
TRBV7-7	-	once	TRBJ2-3	CASSPRGDPTDTQYF	TGTGCCAGCAGCCCTAGGGGTGACCCCACAGATACGCAGTATTTT
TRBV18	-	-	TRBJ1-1	CASSPPVARGIEAFF	TGTGCCAGCTCACCACCGGTCGCTCGGGGTATAGAAGCTTTCTTT
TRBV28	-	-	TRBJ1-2	CAVTKTGWRGGYTF	TGTGCCGTCACGAAGACAGGTTGGAGGGGTGGCTACACCTTC
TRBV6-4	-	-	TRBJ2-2	CASRGNGELFF	TGTGCCAGCAGGGGGAACGGGGAGCTGTTTTTT
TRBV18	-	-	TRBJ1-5	CASSPQEVAQPQHF	TGCGCCAGCTCACCACAAGAGGTTGCGCAGCCCCAGCATTTT
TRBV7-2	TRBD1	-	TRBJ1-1	CASSLDVGTGGTEAFF	TGTGCCAGCAGCTTAGATGTGGGGACAGGGGGCACTGAAGCTTTCTTT
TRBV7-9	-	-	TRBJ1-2	CASRGWGREDYGYTF	TGTGCCAGCCGGGGTTGGGGCAGGGAGGACTATGGCTACACCTTC
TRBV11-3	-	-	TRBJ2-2	CASSRFKGTLNTGELFF	TGTGCCAGCAGCCGCTTCAAGGGGACACTGAACACCGGGGAGCTGTTTTTT
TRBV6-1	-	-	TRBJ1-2	CASSRGPYGYTF	TGTGCCAGCAGTCGTGGCCCCTATGGCTACACCTTC
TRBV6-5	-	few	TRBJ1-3	CASSRGRDSGNTIYF	TGTGCCAGCAGCCGGGGCAGGGACTCTGGAAACACCATATATTTT
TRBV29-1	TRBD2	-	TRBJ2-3	CSVGGAGGPTDTQYF	TGCAGCGTTGGTGGGGCGGGGGGCCCCACAGATACGCAGTATTTT
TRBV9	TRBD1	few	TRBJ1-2	CASSVLAGQGSYGYTF	TGTGCCAGCAGCGTCCTCGCAGGACAGGGGTCCTATGGCTACACCTTC
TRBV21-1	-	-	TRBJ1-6	CASSKGKGTSPLHF	TGTGCCAGCAGCAAAGGCAAGGGGACTTCACCCCTCCACTTT
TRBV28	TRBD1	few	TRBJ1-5	CASQGRRGLRDQPQHF	TGTGCCAGCCAAGGCCGCAGGGGGCTAAGGGATCAGCCCCAGCATTTT
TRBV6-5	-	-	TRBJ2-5	CASSTHDGEETQYF	TGTGCCAGCAGTACCCACGATGGGGAAGAGACCCAGTACTTC
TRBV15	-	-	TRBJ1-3	CATSGAPEDPLGNTIYF	TGTGCCACCAGCGGTGCTCCGGAGGACCCTCTTGGAAACACCATATATTTT
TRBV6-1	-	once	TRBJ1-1	CASSRGAGGTEAFF	TGTGCCAGCTCCCGGGGGGCCGGGGGCACTGAAGCTTTCTTT
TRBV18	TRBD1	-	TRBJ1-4	CASSPGTGNEKLFF	TGTGCCAGCTCACCCGGGACAGGGAATGAAAAACTGTTTTTT
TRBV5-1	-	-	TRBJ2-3	CASSLGLDTQYF	TGCGCCAGCAGCTTGGGGTTGGATACGCAGTATTTT
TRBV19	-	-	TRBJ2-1	CASSSRLVNEQFF	TGTGCCAGTAGTAGCAGACTAGTGAATGAGCAGTTCTTC
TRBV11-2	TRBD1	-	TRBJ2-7	CASSLNRDRTYEQYF	TGTGCCAGCAGCCTCAACCGGGACAGAACCTACGAGCAGTACTTC
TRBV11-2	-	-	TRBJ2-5	CASSHQETQYF	TGTGCCAGCAGCCATCAAGAGACCCAGTACTTC
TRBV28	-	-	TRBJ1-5	CASTTTVGYYNQPQHF	TGTGCCAGCACCACTACCGTAGGGTACTATAATCAGCCCCAGCATTTT
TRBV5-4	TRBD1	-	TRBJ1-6	CASTSSDRGDGSPLHF	TGTGCCAGCACTTCCTCGGACAGGGGAGATGGGTCACCCCTCCACTTT